This T cell receptor beta chain was profiled in a study of sequential checkpoint blockade in melanoma. The overall study: First-line arms were nivolumab then ipilimumab, or the reverse, randomized 1:1. Study outcomes and limitations: T-cell fraction and clonality followed PD-L1 and CD8+ counts, not mutational load. Response in arm A was associated with pretreatment TIL clonality. About 30 times likelier clinical benefit followed increased tumor T-cell fraction and clonality.

This CDR3 is built from 13 residues. V lost 5 bases and J lost 7, with 15 bases in between. Germline values: CDR1 SGHDN, CDR2 FVKESK. The treatment: randomized to nivolumab then ipilimumab (arm A) or the reverse (arm B). Details on this clone: What it binds is not known.

Clones were sequenced by immunoSEQ multiplex PCR, and TCRdb holds only the in-frame ones, with some missing. This sample has some 19,000 clones, with around 30% found just once. This TCR came from a human donor with melanoma. The rearrangement links TRBV14 to TRBJ2-7; D might be TRBD1 (5 bases). The source material was tumor tissue (inferred from file names), sampled from a patient given nivolumab and ipilimumab in sequence. CDR3 sequence (DNA): TGTGCCAGCAGCACCACCTGGGGCAGGGAGCAGTACTTC. Protein: CASSTTWGREQYF.